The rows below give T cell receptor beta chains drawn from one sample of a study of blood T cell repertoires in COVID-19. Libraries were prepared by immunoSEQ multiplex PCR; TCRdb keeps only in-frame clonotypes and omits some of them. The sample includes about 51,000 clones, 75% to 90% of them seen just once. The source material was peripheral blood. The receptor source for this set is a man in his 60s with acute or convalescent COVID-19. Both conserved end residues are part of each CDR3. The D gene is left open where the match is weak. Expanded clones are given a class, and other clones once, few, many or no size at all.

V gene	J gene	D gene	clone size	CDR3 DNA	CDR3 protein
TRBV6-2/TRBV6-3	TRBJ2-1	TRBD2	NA	TGTGCCAGCAGTTACTCGGCTAGCGGGGGATACGACAATGAGCAGTTCTTC	CASSYSASGGYDNEQFF
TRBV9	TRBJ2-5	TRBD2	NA	TGTGCCAGCAGCGCCGGGACTAGCGGCACAGAGACCCAGTACTTC	CASSAGTSGTETQYF
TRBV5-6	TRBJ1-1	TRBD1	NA	TGTGCCAGCAGCTTCCAGGACAGGGTCTCTGAAGCTTTCTTT	CASSFQDRVSEAFF
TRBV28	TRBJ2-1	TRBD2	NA	TGTGCCAGCAGTCGGGGGGATGAGCAGTTCTTC	CASSRGDEQFF
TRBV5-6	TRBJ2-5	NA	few	TGTGCCAGCAGCTTGACGGGACACAACCAAGAGACCCAGTACTTC	CASSLTGHNQETQYF
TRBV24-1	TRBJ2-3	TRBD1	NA	TGTGCCACCAGTGACAGAGGGACAGGCGGTCAAGATACGCAGTATTTT	CATSDRGTGGQDTQYF
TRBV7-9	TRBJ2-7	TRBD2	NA	TGTGCCAGCAGCCCGACTAGCGGGAGAATTTACGAGCAGTACTTC	CASSPTSGRIYEQYF
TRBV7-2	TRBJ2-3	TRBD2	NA	TGTGCCAGCAGCCTACTAGCGGGGGGCCGCACAGATACGCAGTATTTT	CASSLLAGGRTDTQYF
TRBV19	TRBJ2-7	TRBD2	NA	TGTGCCAGTAGTATAGCGGGAGGCTCCTACGAGCAGTACTTC	CASSIAGGSYEQYF
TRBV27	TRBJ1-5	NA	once	TGTGCCAGCAGTTTAGGTGGCCACGCCAGCGGGCCCCAGCATTTT	CASSLGGHASGPQHF
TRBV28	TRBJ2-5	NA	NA	TGTGCCAGCAGTTTGAGGTCAGGGTGGCGGGAGACCCAGTACTTC	CASSLRSGWRETQYF
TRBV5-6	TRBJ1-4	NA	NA	TGTGCCAGCAGCTCTCTAGCGCAGGCAACTAATGAAAAACTGTTTTTT	CASSSLAQATNEKLFF
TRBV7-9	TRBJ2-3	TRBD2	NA	TGTGCCAGCAGCTTTCTCGGGAGGGCCTTAACAGATACGCAGTATTTT	CASSFLGRALTDTQYF
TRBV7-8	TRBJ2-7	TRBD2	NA	TGTGCCAGCAGCTTAGGGACTAGGCCGCCACACGAGCAGTACTTC	CASSLGTRPPHEQYF
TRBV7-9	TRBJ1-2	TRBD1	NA	TGTGCCAGCAGCTTAGAAGCAGGGGGGTACGGCTACACCTTC	CASSLEAGGYGYTF
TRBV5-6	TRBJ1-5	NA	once	TGTGCCAGCAGCTTGGACGGGGAGGGTCAGCCCCAGCATTTT	CASSLDGEGQPQHF
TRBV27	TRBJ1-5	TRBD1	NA	TGTGCCAGCAGCCGCTACCTAGGGACAGGGGAAGACAATCAGCCCCAGCATTTT	CASSRYLGTGEDNQPQHF
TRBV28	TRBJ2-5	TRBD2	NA	TGTGCCAGCAGTTTGCCCAGCGGGAGGGAGACCCAGTACTTC	CASSLPSGRETQYF
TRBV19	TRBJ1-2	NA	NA	TGTGCCAGTAGTCCCCGAGGCGGGCCGGAAGGCTACACCTTC	CASSPRGGPEGYTF
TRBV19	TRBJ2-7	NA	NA	TGTGCCAGTAGTATGCAGGGGCGGGCCCTCGGCGAGCAGTACTTC	CASSMQGRALGEQYF
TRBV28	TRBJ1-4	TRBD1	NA	TGTGCCAGCAGTCCGACAGGGGTTGGGGATGAAAAACTGTTTTTT	CASSPTGVGDEKLFF
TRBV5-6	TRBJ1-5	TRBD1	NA	TGTGCCAGCAGCGTCGCGTCGACAGGGGGAATGGAGCCCCAGCATTTT	CASSVASTGGMEPQHF
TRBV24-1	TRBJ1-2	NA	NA	TGTGCCACCAGTGGCCAGGGCCCCCCGCGGGAGGACACCTTC	CATSGQGPPREDTF
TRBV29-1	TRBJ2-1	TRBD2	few	TGCAGCGTTGACCCCACAAGCGGGAGGTCTGGGCAGTTCTTC	CSVDPTSGRSGQFF
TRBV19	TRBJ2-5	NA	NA	TGTGCCAGTAGTATGGAAGGGGTAGGAGAGACCCAGTACTTC	CASSMEGVGETQYF
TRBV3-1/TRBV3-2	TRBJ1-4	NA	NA	TGTGCCAGCAGCCGAGGGAGACACTTTTCCTTTCGCGGGGGTGGTGAAAAACTGTTTTTT	CASSRGRHFSFRGGGEKLFF